Detailed here is one TCR beta chain. Its antigen remains unidentified. This sample is part of a study of T cells in localized non-small cell lung cancer. Measured with immunoSEQ multiplex PCR; TCRdb has only the in-frame clones, and not every one. This repertoire shows approximately 41,000 clones, around 86% found once; its top ten account for approximately 5.4%. Study observations and caveats: Adjacent lung tissue had a median about 57 of the top 100 clones found in the tumor. Overall survival was longer when the density of T cells in the blood was higher.

Germline V gene sequence: CDR1 SGHTS, CDR2 YDEGEE. V was cut by 7 bases and J by 6 bases, with 16 bases left in between. This CDR3 has 13 residues. The chain links TRBV5-8 to TRBJ1-1; D gene unclear. The starting material was peripheral blood mononuclear cells, obtained before any cancer treatment. The TCR sequence derives from a male donor older than 55 with stage II lung adenocarcinoma. As DNA, the CDR3 is TGTGCCAGCTCCCGCCGGGCTCCGGCTGAAGCTTTCTTT. Residues: CASSRRAPAEAFF. Together with reference TRBV5-8 and TRBJ1-1, the CDR3 gives the full variable domain: EAGVTQSPTHLIKTRGQQATLRCSPISGHTSVYWYQQALGLGLQFLLWYDEGEERNRGNFPPRFSGRQFPNYSSELNVNALELEDSALYLCASSRRAPAEAFFGQGTRLTVV.